The sequence of this TCR beta chain was determined in a study of technical replicates of blood from a few donors. CDR1 is MGHRA and CDR2 is YSYEKL in the germline V gene. Trimming shortened V by 7 bases and J by 5 bases, and 14 bases separated the two germline ends. This CDR3 has 13 amino acids. Data came from immunoSEQ multiplex PCR; TCRdb stores just in-frame clones and leaves some out. The table records tens of thousands of clones, roughly 94% of them present only once. This receptor was identified in a human donor in good health. The sequencing sample was made of T cells isolated from PBMCs. The genes are TRBV4-1 and TRBJ1-1; weak D call: TRBD1 (6 bases). The DNA of the CDR3 is TGCGCCAGCACTGGGGGGGGCCTGACTGAAGCTTTCTTT. Its protein product is CASTGGGLTEAFF.